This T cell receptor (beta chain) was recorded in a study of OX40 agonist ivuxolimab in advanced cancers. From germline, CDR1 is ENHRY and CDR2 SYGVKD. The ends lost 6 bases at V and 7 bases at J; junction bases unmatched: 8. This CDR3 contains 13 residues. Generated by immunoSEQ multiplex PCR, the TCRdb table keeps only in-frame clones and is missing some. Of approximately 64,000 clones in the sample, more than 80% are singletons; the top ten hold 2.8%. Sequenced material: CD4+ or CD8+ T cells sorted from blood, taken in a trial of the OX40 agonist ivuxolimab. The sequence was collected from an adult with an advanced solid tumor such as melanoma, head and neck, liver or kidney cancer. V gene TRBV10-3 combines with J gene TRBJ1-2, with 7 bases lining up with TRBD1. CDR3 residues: CAIRGTDLGGYTF. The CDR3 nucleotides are TGTGCCATCAGGGGGACAGATCTGGGTGGCTACACCTTC.